The 8 T cell receptor beta chains below were found in one sample sequenced in a study of graft-versus-host responses after intestinal transplantation. The repertoire was sequenced with immunoSEQ multiplex PCR; TCRdb's copy has only in-frame clones and lacks some. The sample includes fewer than 95,000 clones, 90% to 95% of them seen just once. Antigen specificity for these receptors is unknown. Sequences were derived from unstimulated CD8+ T cells sorted from spleen or lymph node cells, sampled before intestinal transplant. The source is a human donor who received an intestinal transplant.

The rearrangement uses TRBV15 and TRBJ1-5, with a possible D match to TRBD1 (5 bases). V dropped 0 bases and J dropped 5 bases, with 14 bases sitting between them. Germline values: CDR1 LNHNV, CDR2 YYDKDF (reference sequence). The CDR3 sequence is 16 residues long. CDR3 protein: CATSRDPVGGDQPQHF. Written as DNA, the CDR3 is TGTGCCACCAGCAGAGATCCCGTTGGAGGGGATCAGCCCCAGCATTTT.

The V call is TRBV7-2, the J call TRBJ1-4; TRBD1 matches 9 bases. The CDR3 is 15 amino acids. Germline V gene lookup returns CDR1 SGHTA and CDR2 FQGNSA. J was trimmed by 8 bases and V by 1 base; bases with no gene match: 5. CDR3 in DNA: TGTGCCAGCAGCTTAGTGGGACAGGGCGGAGAAAAACTGTTTTTT. Translating gives CASSLVGQGGEKLFF.

This clone came up once. The V call is TRBV5-6, the J call TRBJ2-7; D is uncertain. V dropped 0 bases and J dropped 2 bases, with 12 bases sitting between them. The germline V gene encodes CDR1 SGHDT and CDR2 YYEEEE. The CDR3 contains 15 residues. The CDR3 region has the DNA TGTGCCAGCAGCTTGGCCGGTATCAGCGCCTACGAGCAGTACTTC. This sequence encodes CASSLAGISAYEQYF.

The CDR3 nucleotides are TGCGCCAGCAGCTTGGGTGGACAGTACCAAGAGACCCAGTACTTC. Its translation: CASSLGGQYQETQYF. This sequence joins TRBV5-1 and TRBJ2-5, with D tentatively TRBD1 (6 bases). Trimming removed 0 bases at V and 0 bases at J, with 9 bases between. The CDR3 consists of 15 residues. Looked up from germline, CDR1 is SGHRS and CDR2 is YFSETQ.

The chain employs TRBV29-1 and TRBJ1-5; 8 bases align to TRBD1. V lost 5 bases and J lost 7; bases outside the gene matches: 7. CDR3 length equals 13 residues. Germline loops: CDR1 SQVTM, CDR2 ANQGSEA. CDR3 in amino acids: CSVYTGGDQPQHF. CDR3 nucleotides: TGCAGCGTTTACACAGGGGGGGACCAGCCCCAGCATTTT.

The chain combines TRBV9 with TRBJ2-1, with 12 bases matching TRBD2. The CDR3 is 16 amino acids. V was pared by 7 bases and J by 1 base, with 6 bases of the junction left unmatched. Germline V gives CDR1 SGDLS, CDR2 YYNGEE. The CDR3 sequence is CASSASGGASYNEQFF. The CDR3, as DNA: TGTGCCAGCTCTGCTAGCGGGGGGGCTTCCTACAATGAGCAGTTCTTC.

This sequence joins TRBV27 and TRBJ2-5; no reliable D call. The CDR3 runs to 13 residues. V was clipped by 5 bases and J by 4 bases, with 11 bases between them. Germline CDR1 and CDR2: MNHEY and SMNVEV (reference sequence). The CDR3 sequence is CASSPRPGETQYF. The CDR3 nucleotides are TGTGCCAGCAGTCCGAGGCCCGGAGAGACCCAGTACTTC.

This rearrangement joins TRBV29-1 to TRBJ2-1; 8 positions match TRBD2. Looked up from germline, CDR1 is SQVTM and CDR2 is ANQGSEA. The ends lost 6 bases at V and 5 bases at J; junction bases unmatched: 9. The CDR3 contains 14 residues. The DNA of the CDR3 is TGCAGCGTGGCCGGGACTAGAGCCCACAATGAGCAGTTCTTC. It translates to CSVAGTRAHNEQFF.